This passage covers 23 T cell receptor beta chains from one sample sequenced in a study of blood T cells in healthy people across ages. Primed by a sample-barcoded 5' primer and a J-beta primer mix, a second PCR proceeded for roughly 7 to 11 cycles. One entry per CDR3 protein, called by TCRdb with MiXCR from the 5' RACE reads. The sample consists of approximately 670,000 distinct CDR3 sequences, around 38% of them appearing once. Sequenced: blood. These receptor sequences come from a man older than 75 in good health.

V gene TRBV20-1 combines with J gene TRBJ2-7; 8 nucleotides line up with TRBD2. Germline CDR1 reads DFQATT; CDR2 reads SNEGSKA (reference sequence). The CDR3 runs 14 residues. The ends lost 5 bases at V and 7 bases at J; junction bases unmatched: 13. CDR3 coding DNA: TGCAGTGCTTGTATGCGAGCGGGAGTAGGGGAGCAGTACTTC. Amino acids: CSACMRAGVGEQYF.

This clonotype was recorded once. The chain couples TRBV4-3 to TRBJ2-7, with unresolved D. Trimming left V 1 base short and J 6 bases short, with 10 bases between. The germline CDR1 and CDR2 sequences are LGHNA and YSLEER. The CDR3 has 13 amino acids. CDR3 sequence (DNA): TGCGCCAGCAGCCAAGCTCTTCGCTGCGAGCAGTACTTC. As protein: CASSQALRCEQYF.

This clonotype appeared many times. This chain uses TRBV29-1 with TRBJ2-1, with TRBD2 matching 15 bases. Germline CDR1 reads SQVTM; CDR2 reads ANQGSEA. This CDR3 contains 14 residues. With V trimmed by 5 bases and J by 6 bases, 2 bases remained unmatched. CDR3 protein: CSVRTSGGANEQFF. CDR3 bases: TGCAGCGTTAGGACTAGCGGGGGGGCCAATGAGCAGTTCTTC.

This clonotype was counted many times. DNA of the CDR3: TGTGCCAGCGGAAACTATGGCTACACCTTC. The encoded protein is CASGNYGYTF. The V call is TRBV6-2 or TRBV6-3, the J call TRBJ1-2; D remains ambiguous. In germline, CDR1 is MNHEY, CDR2 SVGEGT. Between the trimmed V and J ends, which lost 8 bases and 2 bases, there was a span of 3 bases. The CDR3 extends over 10 amino acids.

This chain links TRBV20-1 with TRBJ2-7, with D unresolved. This CDR3 has 14 amino acids. From germline, CDR1 is DFQATT and CDR2 SNEGSKA (reference sequence). V gave up 0 bases and J gave up 0 bases, with 9 bases separating them. The CDR3 loop reads CSARDLAVSYEQYF. CDR3 sequence (DNA): TGCAGTGCTAGAGATCTGGCAGTCTCCTACGAGCAGTACTTC.

This clonotype was counted only a few times. The J gene is TRBJ2-7, the V gene TRBV20-1; perhaps TRBD1 as D (7 bases). Germline V gives CDR1 DFQATT, CDR2 SNEGSKA (reference sequence). The CDR3 consists of 14 residues. V lost 3 bases, J lost 1 base, and 13 bases lay in between. The CDR3 DNA reads as TGCAGTGCTAGGGGCAGGGGGGTGTCCTACGAGCAGTACTTC. This translates into CSARGRGVSYEQYF.

This clonotype was seen a few times. The chain joins TRBV6-5 to TRBJ2-5; D is ambiguous. The CDR3 has 14 amino acids. Germline V gene data show CDR1 as MNHEY and CDR2 as SVGAGI. The V end was cut by 4 bases, the J end by 1 base, with 10 bases between. The DNA of the CDR3 is TGTGCCAGCAGTTCTGGTCGAGGCCAAGAGACCCAGTACTTC. Protein: CASSSGRGQETQYF.

This chain uses TRBV11-1 with TRBJ2-1; TRBD2 agrees at 9 bases. V was pared by 4 bases and J by 8 bases, with 9 bases of the junction left unmatched. From germline, CDR1 is SGHAT and CDR2 FQDESV (reference sequence). The CDR3 runs to 15 residues. The CDR3 region has the DNA TGTGCCAGCAGCTCTGCCCTAGCGGGGTTCGATGAGCAGTTCTTC. This gives the protein CASSSALAGFDEQFF.

The chain couples TRBV20-1 to TRBJ2-5; no definite D call. Trimming left V 3 bases short and J 5 bases short, with 10 bases between. The CDR3 runs to 12 residues. The germline V gene has CDR1 DFQATT and CDR2 SNEGSKA (reference sequence). In DNA, the CDR3 is TGCAGTGCTAGGGTCTTGTCGGAGACCCAGTACTTC. Translated: CSARVLSETQYF.

This sequence joins TRBV5-1 and TRBJ2-7, with a possible D match to TRBD2 (5 bases). The CDR3 loop spans 13 amino acids. CDR1 SGHRS and CDR2 YFSETQ come from the germline V gene. The germline V and J ends were trimmed by 2 bases and 5 bases, with 11 bases remaining between them. The CDR3 nucleotides are TGCGCCAGCAGCTTTTTTGAGGGCGACGAGCAGTACTTC. Amino acid sequence: CASSFFEGDEQYF.

The chain couples TRBV6-2 or TRBV6-3 to TRBJ2-7; D unclear. V was pared by 8 bases and J by 1 base, with 15 bases between. Germline V CDR1 and CDR2: MNHEY, SVGEGT. The CDR3 is 14 amino acids. CDR3 nucleotide sequence: TGTGCCAGCGCCCCGGATGTGATATCCTACGAGCAGTACTTC. This translates into CASAPDVISYEQYF.

The V gene is TRBV7-2, the J gene TRBJ1-2; weak D call: TRBD1 (5 bases). Per the germline V gene, CDR1 is SGHTA and CDR2 is FQGNSA. V lost 5 bases, J lost 4 bases, and 11 bases lay in between. The CDR3 totals 13 residues. CDR3 sequence: CASSRQRSYGYTF. The CDR3 DNA follows: TGTGCCAGCAGCCGACAGAGAAGCTATGGCTACACCTTC.

The rearrangement links TRBV18 to TRBJ2-2; tentatively, D is TRBD1 or TRBD2 (6 bases each). Trimming stripped 1 base from V and 5 bases from J, with 14 bases between. The germline CDR1 and CDR2 sequences are KGHSH and LQKENI. The CDR3 loop spans 16 amino acids. In DNA, the CDR3 is TGTGCCAGCTCACCACTCGGGGGCGAGAGTACCGGGGAGCTGTTTTTT. Protein: CASSPLGGESTGELFF.

The gene calls are TRBV5-1 and TRBJ2-1, with TRBD1 matching 10 bases. This CDR3 comprises 17 residues. V lost 4 bases and J lost 1; bases outside the gene matches: 8. CDR1 is SGHRS, CDR2 YFSETQ, per germline. The DNA of the CDR3 is TGCGCCAGCAGCAACGGACAGGGGGTTTTGTCCTACAATGAGCAGTTCTTC. Translation: CASSNGQGVLSYNEQFF.

There are a few counts of this clonotype. This chain joins TRBV7-8 and TRBJ2-1, with 11 bases matching TRBD1. Germline V CDR1 and CDR2: SGHVS, FQNEAQ. The ends lost 5 bases at V and 7 bases at J; junction bases unmatched: 10. The CDR3 loop spans 16 amino acids. DNA of the CDR3: TGTGCCAGCAGCCTCCGGGACAGGGGGATTAGAAATGAGCAGTTCTTC. It encodes CASSLRDRGIRNEQFF.

The table lists this clonotype with a few counts. The genes are TRBV20-1 and TRBJ1-2; the match to TRBD1 covers 8 bases. CDR3 length equals 14 residues. The germline V gene encodes CDR1 DFQATT and CDR2 SNEGSKA (reference sequence). Losses at the gene ends were 6 bases for V and 4 bases for J; bases not matched to a gene: 10. The DNA for the CDR3 is TGCAGTGCCCGAAGACGGGGACAGGTCTATGGCTACACCTTC. It encodes CSARRRGQVYGYTF.

This clonotype appeared many times. The genes are TRBV29-1 and TRBJ2-1; the D is unclear. The CDR3 spans 17 residues. Germline values: CDR1 SQVTM, CDR2 ANQGSEA. Trimming removed 0 bases at V and 0 bases at J, with 15 bases between. The CDR3 DNA reads as TGCAGCGTTGAAGATCAGATCCGGACCAGCTCCTACAATGAGCAGTTCTTC. As protein: CSVEDQIRTSSYNEQFF.

The V gene is TRBV5-1, the J gene TRBJ2-2; possibly TRBD2 for D (5 bases). V gave up 0 bases and J gave up 7 bases, with 13 bases separating them. The CDR3 runs to 15 residues. Germline loops: CDR1 SGHRS, CDR2 YFSETQ. CDR3 coding DNA: TGCGCCAGCAGCTTGGCCGCCGGGAAGGACGGGGAGCTGTTTTTT. The encoded protein is CASSLAAGKDGELFF.

Remarks on this clonotype: At one end the junction does not follow the germline gene, possibly because of a read error. The chain has TRBV20-1 and TRBJ2-1; D is undetermined. The CDR3 spans 12 residues. Looked up from germline, CDR1 is DFQATT and CDR2 is SNEGSKA (reference sequence). CDR3 sequence reads: CSAGDSYNEQFF. The CDR3 DNA reads as TGCAGTGCTGGAGACTCATACAATGAGCAGTTCTTC.

In its sample, this clonotype was seen many times. V usage is TRBV28 and J usage is TRBJ2-7, with a possible D match to TRBD1 (6 bases). The germline V gene has CDR1 MDHEN and CDR2 SYDVKM. Between the trimmed V and J ends, which lost 9 bases and 2 bases, there was a span of 17 bases. The CDR3 totals 14 residues. CDR3 region: CASTGTQPPYEQYF. DNA for the CDR3: TGTGCCAGTACAGGGACACAACCTCCCTACGAGCAGTACTTC.

This chain connects TRBV20-1 to TRBJ2-3; 11 bases are a match to TRBD2. J was trimmed by 5 bases and V by 6 bases; bases with no gene match: 10. Germline CDR1 is DFQATT and CDR2 is SNEGSKA (reference sequence). The length of the CDR3 is 15 residues. CDR3 DNA sequence: TGCAGTGCGAAACATAGCGGGAGGGCTGGAGATACGCAGTATTTT. The encoded protein is CSAKHSGRAGDTQYF.

This chain uses TRBV28 with TRBJ2-3, with D possibly being TRBD1 (6 bases). Between the trimmed V and J ends, which lost 4 bases and 2 bases, there was a span of 13 bases. Germline CDR1 and CDR2: MDHEN and SYDVKM. CDR3 length equals 15 residues. The DNA for the CDR3 is TGTGCCAGCAGTTCGAGGACAGAGCCCACAGATACGCAGTATTTT. Translation gives CASSSRTEPTDTQYF. Variable domain in full (rest from reference TRBV28 and TRBJ2-3): DVKVTQSSRYLVKRTGEKVFLECVQDMDHENMFWYRQDPGLGLRLIYFSYDVKMKEKGDIPEGYSVSREKKERFSLILESASTNQTSMYLCASSSRTEPTDTQYFGPGTRLTVL.

V gene TRBV5-1 combines with J gene TRBJ2-1, with D unclear. Trimming stripped 4 bases from V and 15 bases from J, with 20 bases between. This CDR3 is built from 13 residues. Germline V gene data show CDR1 as SGHRS and CDR2 as YFSETQ. CDR3 in DNA: TGCGCCAGCAGCGTGGATTTGAGTCGGCCAAGGTTCTTC. Its translation is CASSVDLSRPRFF.